The rows below give T cell receptor beta chains drawn from one sample of a study of vaccination and CD4 T cells after COVID-19. TCRdb re-called the PCR reads through MiXCR, storing one row per CDR3 protein. Of about 20,000 distinct CDR3 sequences in the sample, roughly 60% are singletons; the top ten hold approximately 7%. These receptors' antigens are unknown. The material was CD4+ T cells from blood, cultured in vitro, obtained before SARS-CoV-2 vaccination. Receptors originate from a human donor who had recovered from COVID-19. Both conserved end residues are part of each CDR3. Each record gives: clone size, J gene, V gene, D gene, CDR3 protein, CDR3 DNA. D genes are given only for firm matches. The size of a clone is reported for some rows only, either as once, few or many, or as a class for expanded clones.

clone_size: .
j_call: TRBJ1-5
v_call: TRBV7-8
d_call: TRBD1
cdr3_aa: CASSLGQAINQPQHF
cdr3_nt: TGTGCCAGCAGCCTGGGACAGGCGATCAATCAGCCCCAGCATTTT

clone_size: few
j_call: TRBJ1-6
v_call: TRBV20-1
d_call: .
cdr3_aa: CSVRRGENSPLHF
cdr3_nt: TGCAGTGTTAGAAGGGGCGAAAATTCACCCCTCCACTTT

clone_size: few
j_call: TRBJ1-6
v_call: TRBV30
d_call: .
cdr3_aa: CAWLDRTYNSPLHF
cdr3_nt: TGTGCCTGGTTAGACAGGACTTATAATTCACCCCTCCACTTT

clone_size: .
j_call: TRBJ2-5
v_call: TRBV5-4
d_call: TRBD1
cdr3_aa: CASSSPFRGLQETQYF
cdr3_nt: TGTGCCAGCAGCTCCCCGTTCAGGGGGCTCCAAGAGACCCAGTACTTC

clone_size: .
j_call: TRBJ2-7
v_call: TRBV18
d_call: TRBD2
cdr3_aa: CASSRSGRGLSEQYF
cdr3_nt: TGTGCCAGCTCACGTAGCGGGAGGGGCCTATCCGAGCAGTACTTC

clone_size: once
j_call: TRBJ2-7
v_call: TRBV20-1
d_call: .
cdr3_aa: CSARGAHVWDRGSYEQYF
cdr3_nt: TGCAGTGCTAGAGGTGCGCATGTTTGGGACCGAGGCTCCTACGAGCAGTACTTC

clone_size: .
j_call: TRBJ2-5
v_call: TRBV5-1
d_call: TRBD1
cdr3_aa: CASSGGTGGYQETQYF
cdr3_nt: TGCGCCAGCAGCGGCGGGACAGGGGGCTACCAAGAGACCCAGTACTTC

clone_size: few
j_call: TRBJ1-3
v_call: TRBV7-9
d_call: TRBD1
cdr3_aa: CASSSQFRGRGNTIYF
cdr3_nt: TGTGCCAGCAGCTCCCAATTCAGGGGGCGCGGGAACACCATATATTTT

clone_size: .
j_call: TRBJ1-2
v_call: TRBV14
d_call: .
cdr3_aa: CASSQNLEGNGYTF
cdr3_nt: TGTGCCAGCAGCCAGAACCTCGAAGGGAATGGCTACACCTTC

clone_size: .
j_call: TRBJ1-5
v_call: TRBV5-4
d_call: .
cdr3_aa: CASSMGGENQPQHF
cdr3_nt: TGTGCCAGCAGCATGGGAGGGGAAAATCAGCCCCAGCATTTT

clone_size: .
j_call: TRBJ2-5
v_call: TRBV2
d_call: .
cdr3_aa: CASSDSLETQYF
cdr3_nt: TGTGCCAGCAGTGACAGCTTAGAGACCCAGTACTTC

clone_size: .
j_call: TRBJ2-1
v_call: TRBV5-4
d_call: .
cdr3_aa: CASSSDAILYNEQFF
cdr3_nt: TGTGCCAGCAGCTCGGACGCCATACTTTACAATGAGCAGTTCTTC

clone_size: .
j_call: TRBJ1-2
v_call: TRBV28
d_call: TRBD1
cdr3_aa: CASSRGQGNYGYTF
cdr3_nt: TGTGCCAGCAGCCGGGGACAGGGGAACTATGGCTACACCTTC

clone_size: once
j_call: TRBJ1-5
v_call: TRBV6-1
d_call: .
cdr3_aa: CASSHNRDNQPQHF
cdr3_nt: TGTGCCAGCAGTCACAACAGGGACAATCAGCCCCAGCATTTT

clone_size: .
j_call: TRBJ2-5
v_call: TRBV30
d_call: .
cdr3_aa: CAWSVTSVGETQYF
cdr3_nt: TGTGCCTGGAGTGTAACCTCCGTTGGAGAGACCCAGTACTTC

clone_size: .
j_call: TRBJ1-2
v_call: TRBV7-8
d_call: TRBD1
cdr3_aa: CASSLQGADYGYTF
cdr3_nt: TGTGCCAGCAGCTTACAGGGGGCGGACTATGGCTACACCTTC

clone_size: .
j_call: TRBJ2-5
v_call: TRBV2
d_call: .
cdr3_aa: CASIPRQTGETQYF
cdr3_nt: TGTGCCAGCATACCTCGACAGACGGGAGAGACCCAGTACTTC

clone_size: .
j_call: TRBJ1-2
v_call: TRBV21-1
d_call: .
cdr3_aa: CASRDRGPNYGYTF
cdr3_nt: TGTGCCAGTAGGGACAGGGGGCCAAACTATGGCTACACCTTC

clone_size: medium-sized
j_call: TRBJ2-7
v_call: TRBV7-8
d_call: .
cdr3_aa: CASSLLAAPYEQYF
cdr3_nt: TGTGCCAGCAGCTTATTGGCAGCACCCTACGAGCAGTACTTC

clone_size: few
j_call: TRBJ2-5
v_call: TRBV2
d_call: .
cdr3_aa: CASSETGAGPETQYF
cdr3_nt: TGTGCCAGCAGTGAAACTGGCGCGGGTCCGGAGACCCAGTACTTC

clone_size: once
j_call: TRBJ2-2
v_call: TRBV6-2/TRBV6-3
d_call: .
cdr3_aa: CASSRSNTGELFF
cdr3_nt: TGTGCCAGCAGCCGTTCGAACACCGGGGAGCTGTTTTTT

clone_size: .
j_call: TRBJ2-5
v_call: TRBV5-1
d_call: .
cdr3_aa: CASSQSGIQETQYF
cdr3_nt: TGCGCCAGCAGCCAGTCAGGGATTCAAGAGACCCAGTACTTC

clone_size: .
j_call: TRBJ2-3
v_call: TRBV2
d_call: TRBD2
cdr3_aa: CASSVGLAGVRTDTQYF
cdr3_nt: TGTGCCAGCAGTGTAGGCCTAGCGGGAGTCCGCACAGATACGCAGTATTTT

clone_size: few
j_call: TRBJ2-2
v_call: TRBV20-1
d_call: .
cdr3_aa: CSATTSTNTGELFF
cdr3_nt: TGCAGTGCTACAACTAGCACGAACACCGGGGAGCTGTTTTTT

clone_size: .
j_call: TRBJ2-3
v_call: TRBV5-8
d_call: TRBD1
cdr3_aa: CASSSGQGTPDTQYF
cdr3_nt: TGTGCCAGCAGCTCGGGACAGGGCACCCCAGATACGCAGTATTTT

clone_size: .
j_call: TRBJ1-5
v_call: TRBV12-3/TRBV12-4
d_call: .
cdr3_aa: CASSLSGERSNQPQHF
cdr3_nt: TGTGCCAGCAGTTTGTCAGGGGAGCGCAGCAATCAGCCCCAGCATTTT

clone_size: few
j_call: TRBJ1-5
v_call: TRBV6-1
d_call: .
cdr3_aa: CASSEGSQPQHF
cdr3_nt: TGTGCCAGCAGTGAGGGGTCCCAGCCCCAGCATTTT

clone_size: .
j_call: TRBJ2-1
v_call: TRBV7-9
d_call: .
cdr3_aa: CASSLLRSSYNEQFF
cdr3_nt: TGTGCCAGCAGCTTATTAAGGAGCTCCTACAATGAGCAGTTCTTC

clone_size: few
j_call: TRBJ2-5
v_call: TRBV10-3
d_call: TRBD2
cdr3_aa: CAISESGTGGQETQYF
cdr3_nt: TGTGCCATCAGTGAGTCTGGAACGGGAGGCCAAGAGACCCAGTACTTC

clone_size: .
j_call: TRBJ1-2
v_call: TRBV18
d_call: TRBD1
cdr3_aa: CASSPTRDRGNYGYTF
cdr3_nt: TGTGCCAGCTCACCAACTCGGGACAGGGGTAACTATGGCTACACCTTC

clone_size: few
j_call: TRBJ1-1
v_call: TRBV7-2
d_call: .
cdr3_aa: CASSINGVKNTEAFF
cdr3_nt: TGTGCCAGCAGCATAAACGGGGTAAAGAACACTGAAGCTTTCTTT

clone_size: .
j_call: TRBJ1-5
v_call: TRBV10-3
d_call: .
cdr3_aa: CAISESQGLNQPQHF
cdr3_nt: TGTGCCATCAGTGAGTCCCAGGGGCTCAATCAGCCCCAGCATTTT

clone_size: .
j_call: TRBJ1-1
v_call: TRBV28
d_call: .
cdr3_aa: CASSQDSIPEAFF
cdr3_nt: TGTGCCAGCAGTCAGGACAGTATCCCTGAAGCTTTCTTT

clone_size: once
j_call: TRBJ1-1
v_call: TRBV6-5
d_call: .
cdr3_aa: CASSYGYQARGTEAFF
cdr3_nt: TGTGCCAGCAGTTACGGCTATCAGGCGAGAGGCACTGAAGCTTTCTTT

clone_size: .
j_call: TRBJ1-5
v_call: TRBV2
d_call: TRBD1
cdr3_aa: CATRQGASNQPQHF
cdr3_nt: TGTGCCACCCGACAGGGGGCGAGCAATCAGCCCCAGCATTTT

clone_size: .
j_call: TRBJ1-2
v_call: TRBV7-3
d_call: TRBD1
cdr3_aa: CASTPLGQGFGYTF
cdr3_nt: TGTGCCAGCACCCCCCTGGGACAGGGGTTTGGCTACACCTTC

clone_size: .
j_call: TRBJ2-1
v_call: TRBV6-1
d_call: .
cdr3_aa: CASSQRAAYNEQFF
cdr3_nt: TGTGCCAGCAGTCAGCGGGCGGCCTACAATGAGCAGTTCTTC

clone_size: .
j_call: TRBJ2-2
v_call: TRBV27
d_call: TRBD2
cdr3_aa: CASSLGVAGAPTGELFF
cdr3_nt: TGTGCCAGCAGTTTAGGGGTAGCGGGAGCACCCACCGGGGAGCTGTTTTTT

clone_size: few
j_call: TRBJ2-3
v_call: TRBV6-1
d_call: .
cdr3_aa: CATAWGTQYF
cdr3_nt: TGTGCCACCGCGTGGGGTACGCAGTATTTT

clone_size: few
j_call: TRBJ2-3
v_call: TRBV7-2
d_call: TRBD1
cdr3_aa: CASTPGQGTDTQYF
cdr3_nt: TGTGCCAGCACCCCGGGACAGGGAACAGATACGCAGTATTTT

clone_size: .
j_call: TRBJ1-3
v_call: TRBV11-2
d_call: .
cdr3_aa: CASSFHTIGNTIYF
cdr3_nt: TGTGCCAGCAGCTTCCACACGATAGGAAACACCATATATTTT

clone_size: few
j_call: TRBJ1-2
v_call: TRBV27
d_call: .
cdr3_aa: CASSVYNSNYGYTF
cdr3_nt: TGTGCCAGCAGCGTCTACAATTCTAACTATGGCTACACCTTC

clone_size: .
j_call: TRBJ1-4
v_call: TRBV29-1
d_call: TRBD1
cdr3_aa: CSAVSGGYEKLFF
cdr3_nt: TGCAGCGCCGTGTCAGGGGGCTATGAAAAACTGTTTTTT

clone_size: .
j_call: TRBJ1-5
v_call: TRBV30
d_call: TRBD1
cdr3_aa: CAWSYRGRGNQPQHF
cdr3_nt: TGTGCCTGGAGTTATAGGGGGCGAGGGAATCAGCCCCAGCATTTT

clone_size: .
j_call: TRBJ2-2
v_call: TRBV28
d_call: .
cdr3_aa: CASSSHNRSPANTGELFF
cdr3_nt: TGTGCCAGCAGTTCGCATAACAGGAGCCCCGCGAACACCGGGGAGCTGTTTTTT

clone_size: .
j_call: TRBJ2-7
v_call: TRBV7-2
d_call: TRBD1
cdr3_aa: CASRYDRAPIHEQYF
cdr3_nt: TGTGCCAGCAGATACGACAGGGCACCCATCCACGAGCAGTACTTC